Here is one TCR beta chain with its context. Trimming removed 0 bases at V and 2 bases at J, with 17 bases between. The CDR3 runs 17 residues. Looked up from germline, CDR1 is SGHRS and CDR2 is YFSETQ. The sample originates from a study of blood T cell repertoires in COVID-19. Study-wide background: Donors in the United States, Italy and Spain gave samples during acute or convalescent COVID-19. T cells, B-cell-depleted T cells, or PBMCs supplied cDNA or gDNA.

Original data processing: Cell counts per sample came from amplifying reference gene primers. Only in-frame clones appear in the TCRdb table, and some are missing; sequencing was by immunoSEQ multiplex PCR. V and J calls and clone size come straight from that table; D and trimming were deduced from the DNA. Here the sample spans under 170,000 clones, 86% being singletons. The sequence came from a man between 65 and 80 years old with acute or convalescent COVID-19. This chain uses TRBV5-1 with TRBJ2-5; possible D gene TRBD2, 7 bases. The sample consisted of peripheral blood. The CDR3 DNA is TGCGCCAGCAGCTTGGGGCTAGCGGAGGGGGGGCAAGAGACCCAGTACTTC. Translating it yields CASSLGLAEGGQETQYF. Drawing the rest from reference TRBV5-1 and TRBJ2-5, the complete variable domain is KAGVTQTPRYLIKTRGQQVTLSCSPISGHRSVSWYQQTPGQGLQFLFEYFSETQRNKGNFPGRFSGRQFSNSRSEMNVSTLELGDSALYLCASSLGLAEGGQETQYFGPGTRLLVL.